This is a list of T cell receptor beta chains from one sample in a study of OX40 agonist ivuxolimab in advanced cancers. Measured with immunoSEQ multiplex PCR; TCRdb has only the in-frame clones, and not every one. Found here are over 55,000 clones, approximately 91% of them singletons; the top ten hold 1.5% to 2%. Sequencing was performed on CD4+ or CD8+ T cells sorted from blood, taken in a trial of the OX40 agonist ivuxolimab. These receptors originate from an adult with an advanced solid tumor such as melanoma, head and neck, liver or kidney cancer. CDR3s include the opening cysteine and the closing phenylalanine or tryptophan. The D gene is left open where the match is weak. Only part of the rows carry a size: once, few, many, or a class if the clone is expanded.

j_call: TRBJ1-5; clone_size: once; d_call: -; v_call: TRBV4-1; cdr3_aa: CASSPSRVSYQPQHF; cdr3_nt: TGCGCCAGCAGCCCCTCCAGGGTTTCCTATCAGCCCCAGCATTTT
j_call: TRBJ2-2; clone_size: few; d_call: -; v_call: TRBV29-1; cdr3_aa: CSVQTGTLGGELFF; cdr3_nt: TGCAGCGTACAAACCGGGACCTTAGGTGGGGAGCTGTTTTTT
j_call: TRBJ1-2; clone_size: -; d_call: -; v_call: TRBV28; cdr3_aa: CASSLGGDIPIRGYTF; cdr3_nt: TGTGCCAGCAGTTTGGGTGGGGACATTCCGATTAGAGGCTACACCTTC
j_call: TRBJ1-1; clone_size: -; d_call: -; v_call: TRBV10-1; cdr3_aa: CASPSFLPRENTEAFF; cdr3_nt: TGCGCCAGCCCCTCCTTTCTGCCTAGGGAGAACACTGAAGCTTTCTTT
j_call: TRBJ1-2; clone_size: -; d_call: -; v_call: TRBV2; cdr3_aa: CASSEAWRSGYTF; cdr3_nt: TGTGCCAGCAGTGAAGCCTGGAGGTCTGGCTACACCTTC
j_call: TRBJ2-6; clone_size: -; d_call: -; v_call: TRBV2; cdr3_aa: CASSEIYESSGANVLTF; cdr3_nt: TGTGCCAGCAGTGAAATCTACGAGAGCTCTGGGGCCAACGTCCTGACTTTC
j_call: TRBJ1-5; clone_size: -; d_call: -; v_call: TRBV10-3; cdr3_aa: CAISESAVSNQPQHF; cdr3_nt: TGTGCCATCAGTGAAAGTGCAGTCAGCAATCAGCCCCAGCATTTT
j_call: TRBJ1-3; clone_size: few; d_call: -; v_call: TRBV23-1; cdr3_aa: CASRTGNTIYF; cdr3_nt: TGCGCCAGCAGGACCGGAAACACCATATATTTT
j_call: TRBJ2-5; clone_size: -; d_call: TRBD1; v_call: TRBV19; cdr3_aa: CASSVQGTQETQYF; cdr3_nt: TGTGCCAGTAGTGTACAGGGGACCCAAGAGACCCAGTACTTC
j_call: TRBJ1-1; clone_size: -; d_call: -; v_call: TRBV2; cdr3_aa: CASTTNHMNTEAFF; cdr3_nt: TGTGCCAGCACGACAAATCACATGAACACTGAAGCTTTCTTT
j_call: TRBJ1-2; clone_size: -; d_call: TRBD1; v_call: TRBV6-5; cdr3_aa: CASSYSQGGHQGYTF; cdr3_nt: TGTGCCAGCAGTTACTCTCAGGGGGGTCATCAGGGCTACACCTTC
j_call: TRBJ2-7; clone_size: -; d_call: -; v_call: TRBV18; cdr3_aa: CASSPDRDYEQYF; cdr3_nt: TGTGCCAGCTCACCGGACAGAGATTACGAGCAGTACTTC
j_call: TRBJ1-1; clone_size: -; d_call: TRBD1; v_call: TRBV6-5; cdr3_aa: CASSGQVNTEAFF; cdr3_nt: TGTGCCAGCAGTGGACAGGTGAACACTGAAGCTTTCTTT
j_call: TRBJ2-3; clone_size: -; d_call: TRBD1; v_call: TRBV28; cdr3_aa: CASRDRDTQYF; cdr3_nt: TGTGCCAGCAGGGACAGGGATACGCAGTATTTT
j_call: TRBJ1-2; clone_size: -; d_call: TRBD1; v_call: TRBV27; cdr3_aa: CASSLRWTGGIYGYTF; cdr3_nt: TGTGCCAGCAGTTTAAGGTGGACAGGGGGCATCTATGGCTACACCTTC
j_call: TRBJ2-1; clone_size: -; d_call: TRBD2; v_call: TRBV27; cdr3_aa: CASSGAGLTNEQFF; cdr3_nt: TGTGCCAGCAGTGGGGCGGGACTAACCAATGAGCAGTTCTTC
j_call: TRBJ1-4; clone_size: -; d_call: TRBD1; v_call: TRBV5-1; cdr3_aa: CASSGGTGDSTNEKLFF; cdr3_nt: TGCGCCAGCAGCGGCGGGACAGGTGACTCAACTAATGAAAAACTGTTTTTT
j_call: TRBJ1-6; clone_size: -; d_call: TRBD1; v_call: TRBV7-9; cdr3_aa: CASSPGTGDSPLHF; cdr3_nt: TGTGCCAGCAGCCCCGGGACAGGGGATTCACCCCTCCACTTT
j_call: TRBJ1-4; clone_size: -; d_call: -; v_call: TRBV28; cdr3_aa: CATLNRGGYEKLFF; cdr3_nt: TGTGCCACCCTTAACCGGGGGGGTTATGAAAAACTGTTTTTT
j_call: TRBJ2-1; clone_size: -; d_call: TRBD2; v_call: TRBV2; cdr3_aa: CASSVRAGGHNEQFF; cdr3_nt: TGTGCCAGCAGTGTCAGGGCGGGAGGGCACAATGAGCAGTTCTTC
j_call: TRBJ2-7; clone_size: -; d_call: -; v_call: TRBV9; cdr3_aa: CASSVGLGQIGYEQYF; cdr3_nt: TGTGCCAGCAGCGTAGGTCTTGGACAGATTGGGTACGAGCAGTACTTC
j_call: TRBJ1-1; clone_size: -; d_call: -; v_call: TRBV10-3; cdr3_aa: CASSYREEMNTEAFF; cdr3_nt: TGTGCCTCATCGTATAGGGAAGAGATGAACACTGAAGCTTTCTTT
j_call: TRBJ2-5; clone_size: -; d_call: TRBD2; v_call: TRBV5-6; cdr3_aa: CASSLTSAIAFQETQYF; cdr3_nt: TGTGCCAGCAGCTTAACTAGCGCTATTGCTTTTCAAGAGACCCAGTACTTC
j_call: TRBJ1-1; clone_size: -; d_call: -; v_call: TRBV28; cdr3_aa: CASSTDGDMNTEAFF; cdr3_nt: TGTGCCAGCTCCACCGACGGGGACATGAACACTGAAGCTTTCTTT
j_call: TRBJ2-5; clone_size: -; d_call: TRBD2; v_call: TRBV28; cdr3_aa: CASSSLAGGQETQYF; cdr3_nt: TGTGCCAGCAGTTCCCTAGCGGGGGGTCAAGAGACCCAGTACTTC
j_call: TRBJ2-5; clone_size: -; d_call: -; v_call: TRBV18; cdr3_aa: CASSPPAAGSKETQYF; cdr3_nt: TGTGCCAGCTCACCACCGGCCGCAGGGTCCAAAGAGACCCAGTACTTC
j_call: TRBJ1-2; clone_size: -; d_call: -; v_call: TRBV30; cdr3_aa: CAWALQANYGYTF; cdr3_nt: TGTGCCTGGGCCCTACAGGCTAACTATGGCTACACCTTC
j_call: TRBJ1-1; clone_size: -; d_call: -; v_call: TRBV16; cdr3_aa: CASSQSRQVGTEAFF; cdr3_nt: TGTGCCAGCAGCCAATCCCGCCAGGTCGGCACTGAAGCTTTCTTT
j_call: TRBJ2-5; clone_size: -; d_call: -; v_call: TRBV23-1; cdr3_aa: CASSRGSVYNSETQYF; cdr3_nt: TGCGCCAGCAGTCGGGGCAGCGTATATAATTCTGAGACCCAGTACTTC
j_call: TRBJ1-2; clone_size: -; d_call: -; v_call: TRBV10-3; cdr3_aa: CAISESLANYGYTF; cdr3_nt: TGTGCCATCAGTGAGTCGTTGGCTAACTATGGCTACACCTTC
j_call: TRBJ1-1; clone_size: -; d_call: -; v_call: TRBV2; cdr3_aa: CASSEQGLAEAFF; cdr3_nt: TGTGCCAGCAGTGAACAGGGTCTCGCTGAAGCTTTCTTT